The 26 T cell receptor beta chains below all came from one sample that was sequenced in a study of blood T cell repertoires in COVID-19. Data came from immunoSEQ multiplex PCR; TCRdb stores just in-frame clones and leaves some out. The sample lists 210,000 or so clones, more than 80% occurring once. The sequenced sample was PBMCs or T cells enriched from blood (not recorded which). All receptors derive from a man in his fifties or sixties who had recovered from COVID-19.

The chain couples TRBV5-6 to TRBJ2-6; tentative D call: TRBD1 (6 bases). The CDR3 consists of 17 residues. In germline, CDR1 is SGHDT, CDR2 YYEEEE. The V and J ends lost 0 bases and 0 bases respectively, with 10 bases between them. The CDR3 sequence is CASSLGTASSGANVLTF. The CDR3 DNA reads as TGTGCCAGCAGCTTGGGGACAGCGAGCTCTGGGGCCAACGTCCTGACTTTC.

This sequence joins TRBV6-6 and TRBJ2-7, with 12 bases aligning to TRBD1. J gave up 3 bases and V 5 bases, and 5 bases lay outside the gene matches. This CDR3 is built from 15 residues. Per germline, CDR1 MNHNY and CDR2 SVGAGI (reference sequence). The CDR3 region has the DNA TGTGCCAGCAGTATCGGGACAGGGGGCGGCTACGAGCAGTACTTC. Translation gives CASSIGTGGGYEQYF.

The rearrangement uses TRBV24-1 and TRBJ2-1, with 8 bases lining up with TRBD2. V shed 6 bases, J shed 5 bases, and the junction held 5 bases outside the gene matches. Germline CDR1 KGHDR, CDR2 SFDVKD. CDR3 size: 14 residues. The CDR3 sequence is CATSSARGDNEQFF. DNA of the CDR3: TGTGCCACCAGTTCGGCGCGGGGGGACAATGAGCAGTTCTTC.

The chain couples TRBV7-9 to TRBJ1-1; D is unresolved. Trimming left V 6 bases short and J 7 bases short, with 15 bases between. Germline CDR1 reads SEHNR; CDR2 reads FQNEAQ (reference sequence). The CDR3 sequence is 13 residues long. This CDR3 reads CASSHPDWREAFF. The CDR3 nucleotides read TGTGCCAGCAGTCATCCCGACTGGCGTGAAGCTTTCTTT.

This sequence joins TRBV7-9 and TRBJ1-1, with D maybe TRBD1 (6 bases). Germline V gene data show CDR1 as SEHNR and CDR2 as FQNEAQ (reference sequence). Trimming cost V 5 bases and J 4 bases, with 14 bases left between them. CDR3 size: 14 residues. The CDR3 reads CASSPRDIFTEAFF. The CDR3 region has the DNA TGTGCCAGCAGCCCCCGGGACATATTCACTGAAGCTTTCTTT.

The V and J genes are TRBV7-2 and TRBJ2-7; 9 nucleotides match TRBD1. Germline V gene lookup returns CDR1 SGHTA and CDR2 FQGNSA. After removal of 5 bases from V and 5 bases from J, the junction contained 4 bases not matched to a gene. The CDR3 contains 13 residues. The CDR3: CASSLDRGDEQYF. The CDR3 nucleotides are TGTGCCAGCAGCCTGGACAGGGGTGACGAGCAGTACTTC. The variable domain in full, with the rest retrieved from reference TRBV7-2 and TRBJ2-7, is GAGVSQSPSNKVTEKGKDVELRCDPISGHTALYWYRQSLGQGLEFLIYFQGNSAPDKSGLPSDRFSAERTGGSVSTLTIQRTQQEDSAVYLCASSLDRGDEQYFGPGTRLTVT.

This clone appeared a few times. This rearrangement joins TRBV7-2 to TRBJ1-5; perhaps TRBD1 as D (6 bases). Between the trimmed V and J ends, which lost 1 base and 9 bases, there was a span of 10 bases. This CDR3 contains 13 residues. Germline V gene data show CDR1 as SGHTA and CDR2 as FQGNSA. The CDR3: CASSLDRERPQHF. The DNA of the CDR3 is TGTGCCAGCAGCTTAGACAGGGAAAGGCCCCAGCATTTT.

The CDR3, as DNA: TGTGCCAGCAGCCTTATGGGAGGGCTTGGGAATGAGCAGTTCTTC. Translated, it gives CASSLMGGLGNEQFF. V gene TRBV5-6 combines with J gene TRBJ2-1, with TRBD2 matching 7 bases. This CDR3 spans 15 amino acids. With 4 bases clipped from V and 7 bases from J, the junction kept 11 bases outside the gene matches. CDR1 and CDR2 (germline): SGHDT, YYEEEE.

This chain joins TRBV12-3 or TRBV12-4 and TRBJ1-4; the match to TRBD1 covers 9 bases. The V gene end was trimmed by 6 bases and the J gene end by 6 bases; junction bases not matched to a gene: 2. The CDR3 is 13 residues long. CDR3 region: CASRQGAHEKLFF. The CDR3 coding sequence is TGTGCCAGCAGACAGGGGGCTCATGAAAAACTGTTTTTT.

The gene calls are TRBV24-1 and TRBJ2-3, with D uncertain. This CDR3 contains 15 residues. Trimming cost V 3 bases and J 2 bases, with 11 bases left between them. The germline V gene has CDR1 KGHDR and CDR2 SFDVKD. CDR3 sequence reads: CATSDKRRYTDTQYF. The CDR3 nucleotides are TGTGCCACCAGTGATAAGAGGAGATACACAGATACGCAGTATTTT.

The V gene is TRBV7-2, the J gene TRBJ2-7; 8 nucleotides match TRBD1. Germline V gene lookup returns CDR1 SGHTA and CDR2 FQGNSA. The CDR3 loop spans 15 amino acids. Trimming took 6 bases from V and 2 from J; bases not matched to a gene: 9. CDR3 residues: CASSPDRGPPYEQYF. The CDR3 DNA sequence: TGTGCCAGCAGTCCTGACAGGGGACCCCCCTACGAGCAGTACTTC.

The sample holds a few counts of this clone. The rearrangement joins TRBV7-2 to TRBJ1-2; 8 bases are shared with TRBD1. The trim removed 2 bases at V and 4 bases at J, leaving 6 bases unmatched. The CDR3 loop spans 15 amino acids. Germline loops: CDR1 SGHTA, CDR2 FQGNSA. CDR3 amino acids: CASSLMGQALYGYTF. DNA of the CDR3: TGTGCCAGCAGCTTAATGGGACAGGCGCTCTATGGCTACACCTTC. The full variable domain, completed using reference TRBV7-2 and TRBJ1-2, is GAGVSQSPSNKVTEKGKDVELRCDPISGHTALYWYRQSLGQGLEFLIYFQGNSAPDKSGLPSDRFSAERTGGSVSTLTIQRTQQEDSAVYLCASSLMGQALYGYTFGSGTRLTVV.

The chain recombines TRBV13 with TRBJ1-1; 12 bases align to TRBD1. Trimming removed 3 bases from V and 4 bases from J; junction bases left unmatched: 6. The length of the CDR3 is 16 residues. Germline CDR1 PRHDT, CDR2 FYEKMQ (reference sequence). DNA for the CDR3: TGTGCCAGCAGCTTCCTCCGGGACAGGGGGCGCACTGAAGCTTTCTTT. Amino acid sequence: CASSFLRDRGRTEAFF.

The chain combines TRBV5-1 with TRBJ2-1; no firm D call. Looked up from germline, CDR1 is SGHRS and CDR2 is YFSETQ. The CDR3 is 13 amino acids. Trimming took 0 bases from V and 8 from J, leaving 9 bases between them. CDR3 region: CASSLVSFHEQFF. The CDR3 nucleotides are TGCGCCAGCAGCTTGGTTAGTTTCCATGAGCAGTTCTTC.

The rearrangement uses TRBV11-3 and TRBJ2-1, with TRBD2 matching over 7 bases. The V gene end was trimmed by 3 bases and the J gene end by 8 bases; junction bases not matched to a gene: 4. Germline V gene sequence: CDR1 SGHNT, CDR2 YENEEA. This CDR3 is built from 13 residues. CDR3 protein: CASSFSGFYEQFF. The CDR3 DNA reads TGTGCCAGCAGCTTTAGCGGGTTTTATGAGCAGTTCTTC.

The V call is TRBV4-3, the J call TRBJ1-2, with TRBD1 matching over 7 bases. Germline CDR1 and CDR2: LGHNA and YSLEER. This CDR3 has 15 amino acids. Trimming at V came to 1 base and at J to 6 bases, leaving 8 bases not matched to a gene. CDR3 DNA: TGCGCCAGCAGCCAAGTCGAAGGGGGCGGTAATGGCTACACCTTC. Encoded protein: CASSQVEGGGNGYTF.

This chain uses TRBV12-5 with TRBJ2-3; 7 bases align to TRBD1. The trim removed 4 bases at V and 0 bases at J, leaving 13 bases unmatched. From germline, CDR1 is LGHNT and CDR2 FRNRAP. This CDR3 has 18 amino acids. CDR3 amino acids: CASGSSTDRARSTDTQYF. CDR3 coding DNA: TGTGCTAGTGGTTCATCGACCGACAGGGCCCGAAGCACAGATACGCAGTATTTT.

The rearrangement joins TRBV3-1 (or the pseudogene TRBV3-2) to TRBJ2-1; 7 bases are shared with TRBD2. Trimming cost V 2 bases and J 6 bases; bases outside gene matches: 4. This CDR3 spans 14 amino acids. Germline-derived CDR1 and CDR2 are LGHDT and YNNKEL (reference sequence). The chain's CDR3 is CASSQLAATNEQFF. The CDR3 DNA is TGTGCCAGCAGCCAACTAGCGGCCACCAATGAGCAGTTCTTC.

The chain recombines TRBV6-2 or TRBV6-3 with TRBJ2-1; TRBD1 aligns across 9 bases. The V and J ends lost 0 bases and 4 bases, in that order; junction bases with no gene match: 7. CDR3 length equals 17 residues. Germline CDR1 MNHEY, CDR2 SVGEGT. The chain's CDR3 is CASSYSGRDRVYNEQFF. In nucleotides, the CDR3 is TGTGCCAGCAGTTACTCTGGTCGGGACAGGGTTTACAATGAGCAGTTCTTC.

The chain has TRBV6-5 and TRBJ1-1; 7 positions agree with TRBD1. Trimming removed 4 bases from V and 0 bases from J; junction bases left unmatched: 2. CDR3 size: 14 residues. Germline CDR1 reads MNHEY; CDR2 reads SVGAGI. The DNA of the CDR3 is TGTGCCAGCAGTTTGGACAGGTTGAACACTGAAGCTTTCTTT. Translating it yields CASSLDRLNTEAFF.

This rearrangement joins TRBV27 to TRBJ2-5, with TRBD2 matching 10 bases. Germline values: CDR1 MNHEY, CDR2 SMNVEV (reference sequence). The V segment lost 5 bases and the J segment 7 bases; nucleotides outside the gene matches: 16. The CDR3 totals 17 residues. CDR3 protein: CASSPSERGGLVRTQYF. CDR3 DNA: TGTGCCAGCAGTCCGTCCGAGCGGGGGGGACTCGTAAGGACCCAGTACTTC.

The CDR3 loop reads CASSLRNSGTGELFF. The CDR3 DNA reads as TGCGCCAGCAGCTTGCGGAACTCAGGGACCGGGGAGCTGTTTTTT. J is TRBJ2-2 and V is TRBV5-1, with D possibly TRBD1 on 5 matching bases. Deletions cut 1 base from V and 5 bases from J, with 12 bases between. This CDR3 is built from 15 residues. Germline CDR1 SGHRS, CDR2 YFSETQ.

The CDR3 DNA sequence: TGTGCCAGCAGCTTAGTTGGTGGCGGGGGCGACAATGAGCAGTTCTTC. Amino acids: CASSLVGGGGDNEQFF. This rearrangement joins TRBV7-9 to TRBJ2-1; perhaps TRBD2 as D (7 bases). The CDR3 contains 16 residues. The germline V and J ends were trimmed by 1 base and 5 bases, with 15 bases remaining between them. The germline V gene has CDR1 SEHNR and CDR2 FQNEAQ (reference sequence). Full variable domain (missing parts from reference TRBV7-9 and TRBJ2-1): DTGVSQNPRHKITKRGQNVTFRCDPISEHNRLYWYRQTLGQGPEFLTYFQNEAQLEKSRLLSDRFSAERPKGSFSTLEIQRTEQGDSAMYLCASSLVGGGGDNEQFFGPGTRLTVL.

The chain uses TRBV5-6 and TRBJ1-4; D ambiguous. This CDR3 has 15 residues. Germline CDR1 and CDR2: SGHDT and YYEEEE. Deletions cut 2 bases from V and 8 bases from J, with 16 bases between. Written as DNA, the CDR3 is TGTGCCAGCAGCTTCGGACTTTTTGGGGAGGAAAAACTGTTTTTT. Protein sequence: CASSFGLFGEEKLFF.

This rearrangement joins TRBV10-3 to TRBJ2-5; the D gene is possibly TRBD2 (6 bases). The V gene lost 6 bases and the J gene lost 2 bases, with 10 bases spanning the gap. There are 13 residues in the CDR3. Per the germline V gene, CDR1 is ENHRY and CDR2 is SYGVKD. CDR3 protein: CAIRSGLQETQYF. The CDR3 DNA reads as TGTGCCATCAGGTCGGGACTTCAAGAGACCCAGTACTTC.

CDR3 sequence (DNA): TGTGCCAGCAGCTTATTTGGCAGGGGGCTGGACTATGGCTACACCTTC. As protein: CASSLFGRGLDYGYTF. The V call is TRBV11-2, the J call TRBJ1-2, with TRBD1 matching 8 bases. CDR3 length: 16 residues. With V trimmed by 2 bases and J by 3 bases, 8 bases remained unmatched. The V gene's germline CDR1 is SGHAT and CDR2 FQNNGV.